One and the same sample provided the 3 T cell receptor beta chains below, sequenced in a study of cytomegalovirus exposure and HLA in healthy donors. In the PCR, 60 Vbeta and 13 Jbeta primers were used. TCRdb's copy holds only in-frame clones and misses some; the assay was immunoSEQ multiplex PCR. The sample holds approximately 160,000 clones, 68% seen once. The sample was PBMCs. These receptors were taken from a man aged 45-65 years in good health and CMV-seronegative.

The chain uses TRBV19 and TRBJ1-5, with D perhaps matching TRBD1 (6 bases). Trimming removed 0 bases at V and 2 bases at J, with 14 bases between. The CDR3 totals 17 residues. Per the germline V gene, CDR1 is LNHDA and CDR2 is SQIVND (reference sequence). CDR3 residues: CASSIETGRVGNQPQHF. The CDR3 DNA follows: TGTGCCAGTAGTATAGAAACAGGGAGGGTAGGCAATCAGCCCCAGCATTTT. The complete variable domain, with remaining parts taken from reference TRBV19 and TRBJ1-5, reads DGGITQSPKYLFRKEGQNVTLSCEQNLNHDAMYWYRQDPGQGLRLIYYSQIVNDFQKGDIAEGYSVSREKKESFPLTVTSAQKNPTAFYLCASSIETGRVGNQPQHFGDGTRLSIL.

This chain's CDR3 is CASSIGGRGYTYEQYF. The CDR3 bases are TGTGCCAGTAGTATAGGAGGAAGGGGTTATACCTACGAGCAGTACTTC. This chain joins TRBV19 and TRBJ2-7; a weak D match, TRBD1 (5 bases). The CDR3 is 16 amino acids. Germline CDR1 reads LNHDA; CDR2 reads SQIVND (reference sequence). Trimming removed 1 base from V and 2 bases from J, with 15 bases in between.

The rearrangement joins TRBV19 to TRBJ2-3, with a tentative D call TRBD1 (5 bases). The germline V gene has CDR1 LNHDA and CDR2 SQIVND (reference sequence). The CDR3 runs to 15 residues. Trimming took 6 bases from V and 6 from J, leaving 19 bases between them. CDR3 amino acids: CASSPRGQASDTQYF. The CDR3 coding sequence is TGTGCCAGTAGCCCAAGGGGTCAGGCATCGGATACGCAGTATTTT.